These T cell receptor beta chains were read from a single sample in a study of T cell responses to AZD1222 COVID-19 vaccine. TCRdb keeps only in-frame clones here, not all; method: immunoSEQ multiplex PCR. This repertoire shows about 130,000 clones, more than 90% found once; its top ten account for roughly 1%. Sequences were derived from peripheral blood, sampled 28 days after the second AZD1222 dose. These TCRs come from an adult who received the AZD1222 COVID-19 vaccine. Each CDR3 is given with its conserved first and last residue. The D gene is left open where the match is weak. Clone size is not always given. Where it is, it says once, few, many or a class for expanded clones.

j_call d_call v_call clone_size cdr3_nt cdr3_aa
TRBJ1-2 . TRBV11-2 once TGTGCCAGCAGCCCTTTAGATGGCTACACCTTC CASSPLDGYTF
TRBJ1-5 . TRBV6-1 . TGTGCCAGCAGTGAAGGCAGCCTCTATAGCAATCAGCCCCAGCATTTT CASSEGSLYSNQPQHF
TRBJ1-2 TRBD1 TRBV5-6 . TGTGCCAGCAGCCCCATAGAGGGGGCTTATGGCTACACCTTC CASSPIEGAYGYTF
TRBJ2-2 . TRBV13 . TGTGCCAGCAGCTTAGGGGCAGGGTCCGGGGAGCTGTTTTTT CASSLGAGSGELFF
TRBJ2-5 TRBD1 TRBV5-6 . TGTGCCAGCAGCGGGGGACAGGGCCTCTTTCAGGAGACCCAGTACTTC CASSGGQGLFQETQYF
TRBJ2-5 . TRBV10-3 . TGTGCCATCGGGGCGGGTTCTATGGGCGAGACCCAGTACTTC CAIGAGSMGETQYF
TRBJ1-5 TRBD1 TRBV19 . TGTGCCAGTAGTAAGAAAAACCGGGACAGGGGGCGAACCCTTGACCAGCCCCAGCATTTT CASSKKNRDRGRTLDQPQHF
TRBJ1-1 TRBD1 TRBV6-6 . TGTGCCAGCAGCGGACAGGGGGCGACTGAAGCTTTCTTT CASSGQGATEAFF
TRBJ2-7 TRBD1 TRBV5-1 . TGCGCCAGCAGTCCAACAGGGGGCGAGTTCTACGAGCAGTACTTC CASSPTGGEFYEQYF
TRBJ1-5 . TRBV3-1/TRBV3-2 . TGTGCCAGCAGCCCTCTGGGGGGGGTTAATCAGCCCCAGCATTTT CASSPLGGVNQPQHF
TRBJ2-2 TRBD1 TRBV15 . TGTGCCACCAGCAGGGACAGGGAAGGTAACGGGGAGCTGTTTTTT CATSRDREGNGELFF
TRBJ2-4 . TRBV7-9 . TGTGCCAGCAGCTCCGCGGGGCGGGGGCTTGTAGCCAAAAACATTCAGTACTTC CASSSAGRGLVAKNIQYF
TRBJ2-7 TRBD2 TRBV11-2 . TGTGCCAGCAGCCCCCGTACTAGCGGGAGAGTCTACGAGCAGTACTTC CASSPRTSGRVYEQYF
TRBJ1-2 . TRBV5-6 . TGTGCCAGCGCGACCCTGGGGTGGGGGAACTATGGCTACACCTTC CASATLGWGNYGYTF
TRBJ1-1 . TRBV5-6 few TGTGCCAGCAGCCCCTTAGGAACTCGGGGCACTGAAGCTTTCTTT CASSPLGTRGTEAFF
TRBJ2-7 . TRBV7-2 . TGTGCCAGCAGCCCCTCGGCAGCGACCTACGAGCAGTACTTC CASSPSAATYEQYF
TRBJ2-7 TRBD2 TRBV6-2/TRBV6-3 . TGTGCCAGCAGTTACTCCGCAGCCGGGAGGTACGAGCAGTACTTC CASSYSAAGRYEQYF
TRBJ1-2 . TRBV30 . TGTGCCTGGAGTCCGGGGGGCTTCTATGGCTACACCTTC CAWSPGGFYGYTF